The rows below give T cell receptor beta chains drawn from one sample of a study of blood T cell repertoires in COVID-19. Using immunoSEQ multiplex PCR, the repertoire was profiled, and TCRdb retains in-frame clones only, with some absent. The sample records 170,000 or so clones, approximately 90% being singletons. Specimen: peripheral blood. These TCRs come from a man aged 18 to 30 who had recovered from COVID-19. Both conserved end residues are part of each CDR3. The D gene is left open where the match is weak. Where a row states a size, it is once, few, many or the class of an expanded clone; other rows omit it.

>TRBV9|-|TRBJ1-2|TRBD1
TGTGCCAGCAGCGTAGGGGACAGGGTTGGCTATGGCTACACCTTC
CASSVGDRVGYGYTF
>TRBV5-1|-|TRBJ1-4|TRBD1
TGCGCCAGCAGCTTGGTCTCCACGGACAGGGGGCGTCGAAAACTGTTTTTT
CASSLVSTDRGRRKLFF
>TRBV29-1|-|TRBJ1-3|TRBD1
TGCAGCGTTGACCTTCCGGGACAGAGCTCTGGAAACACCATATATTTT
CSVDLPGQSSGNTIYF
>TRBV6-2/TRBV6-3|once|TRBJ1-4|TRBD1
TGTGCCAGCAGTTCCCCCTCCGGGACAGGTGAAAAACTGTTTTTT
CASSSPSGTGEKLFF
>TRBV5-1|-|TRBJ2-5|-
TGCGCCAGCAGCTTGGCCCTAGAGACCCAGTACTTC
CASSLALETQYF
>TRBV5-5|-|TRBJ2-7|TRBD2
TGTGCCACCAGCCCCTGGACTAGCGGAGGGGGGGGGTACTTC
CATSPWTSGGGGYF
>TRBV12-3/TRBV12-4|-|TRBJ1-1|TRBD1
TGTGCCACCAAATACAGGGGAAACACTGAAGCTTTCTTT
CATKYRGNTEAFF
>TRBV19|-|TRBJ1-2|TRBD1
TGTGCCAGTTCCCCCCTGGGGGACAGGGTGTCCTATGGCTACACCTTC
CASSPLGDRVSYGYTF
>TRBV11-2|-|TRBJ1-5|-
TGTGCCAGCAGCTTGGCGACAGAGAATCAGCCCCAGCATTTT
CASSLATENQPQHF
>TRBV7-9|once|TRBJ2-7|TRBD1
TGTGCCAGCAGCTTAGGGGGGACAGCCTACGAGCAGTACTTC
CASSLGGTAYEQYF
>TRBV12-5|few|TRBJ1-1|-
TGTGCTAGTGGTTTTTGGGGAGGTGAAGCTTTCTTT
CASGFWGGEAFF
>TRBV11-3|-|TRBJ2-1|TRBD1
TGTGCCAGCAGCTTAGTGCAGGGGGCCTTCAATGAGCAGTTCTTC
CASSLVQGAFNEQFF
>TRBV9|-|TRBJ2-7|-
TGTGCCAGCAGCGCGACAGGCTACGAGCAGTACTTC
CASSATGYEQYF
>TRBV5-1|few|TRBJ2-7|TRBD2
TGCGCCAGCAGCATGTCAGCGGGAGGTGGGTACGAGCAGTACTTC
CASSMSAGGGYEQYF
>TRBV10-3|once|TRBJ1-1|-
TGTGCCATCAGTGAGTCGGGGGGGGCCTTGAACACTGAAGCTTTCTTT
CAISESGGALNTEAFF
>TRBV7-2|-|TRBJ2-5|TRBD2
TGTGCCAGCAGCTTAGCGTCTAGCGGACCCCAAGAGACCCAGTACTTC
CASSLASSGPQETQYF